This T cell receptor (beta chain) was identified in a study of shared clonotypes between healthy human individuals (dated by TCRdb to about 2020). A note on the overall study: A couple of women and a few men aged 18 to 49 years were included in the cohort. Each donor's leukapheresis produced roughly between roughly 0.85 and 9.5 billion PBMCs. To estimate repertoire size and how much clonotype sharing occurs between individuals, the study deeply sequenced the blood TCR repertoires of 5 or 6 healthy adults. Different laboratories and diverse techniques were used to prepare libraries and sequence TCR repertoires, to increase sequencing depth and limit assay-specific biases. For each donor, CD4 naive and CD4 memory were each run on three plates, CD8 naive on two plates, and CD8 memory on one plate.

V is cut back by 5 bases and J by 6 bases, with 4 bases in the junction unmatched. According to the germline V gene (reference sequence), CDR1 reads SEHNR and CDR2 reads FQNEAQ. From the cysteine up to the phenylalanine, the CDR3 has a length of 13 residues. The kept DNA is CDR3 alone, 39 bases in frame from the first base. Study-level results and caveats: When a few donors were compared, the shared fraction of clonotypes was about 5.4% for naive CD4, around 4% for naive CD8, about 2.4% for memory CD4, and around 0.37% for memory CD8. Based on pairwise subsampling, the degree of clonotype sharing among donors was expected to be affected by sequencing depth. Incomplete sequencing was indicated by rarefaction of sorted-subset datasets, despite the large sequencing depth. Sampling was restricted to blood, and TCR repertoires in tissues likely differ from the TCR repertoires found in blood. Higher generation probabilities were observed for clonotypes shared by all four sorted-subset donors than for non-shared clonotypes. Naive subsets generally had larger estimated clonotype richness than memory subsets did. Because the study included a small number of donors, the genetic and exposure-history diversity represented was limited.

The donors were healthy, HIV-negative adults with no recently reported acute infections or vaccinations. All donors were Caucasian adults living in Nashville, Tennessee, USA. CD8 memory samples consisted of magnetically selected CD45RO+ cells combined with CCR7-negative CD45RA+ effector memory (TemRA) cells. After blood collection by leukapheresis, PBMCs were isolated using Ficoll-Histopaque density gradient centrifugation and then cryopreserved in the vapor phase of liquid nitrogen. Analytical flow cytometry was used to check the purity and quantity of every magnetically sorted T cell population. Genomic DNA was isolated from every sorted fraction and measured by UV absorbance on a Nanodrop 2000c. As for this clone: Its antigen target is currently unknown. Per-base qualities were not stored, and no clone one base away is much larger.

TCR CDR3 regions were amplified from genomic DNA by multiplex PCR using the deep immunoSEQ assay. For each cell subset, the extracted genomic DNA was distributed evenly across all wells of several immunoSEQ 96-well plates, and each plate served as one replicate. For sorted subsets, approximately 190 ng of genomic DNA, equivalent to some 33,000 T cell genomes, went into each replicate PCR. Purified libraries were quantified with a Qubit 3.0 fluorometer, sized on a Bioanalyzer 2100, and re-quantified with the KAPA Library Quantification kit. Every immunoSEQ 96-well plate was sequenced on a separate single-read 150-cycle Illumina NextSeq 550 flow cell. The original pipeline was this. Because the immunoSEQ output included only junctional sequences and no quality scores, the filtering could not be the same as the filtering used for full-length reads. To assign V/J genes and CDR3, sequences were annotated using PyIR, a Python wrapper for IgBLAST v1.9, with IMGT germline references. Reads were removed for weak V/J assignments (E-value above 1e-6), missing CDR3, stop codons, out-of-frame junctions, or ambiguous translated residues. V3J clonotypes were defined as sequences sharing the same inferred V gene, J gene, and CDR3 amino acid sequence. To compute the percentage overlap between repertoires, the number of shared unique clonotypes was divided by the size of the smaller repertoire. Three approaches were used to assess repertoire richness: RTK rarefaction, the Chao1 estimator, and Recon v2.1 estimates of unobserved clonotypes. OLGA was used to compute generation probabilities for all TCRbeta clonotypes that the gDNA method yielded from a handful of donors. Drawn from immuneACCESS, this table holds only the in-frame rearrangements with V and J called that TCRdb kept. Clones are partly lost; checked studies trace under half to an unresolved V gene and leave the rest unexplained. That table supplies the V and J calls and clone size; D and trimming were determined from the DNA. For this sample there are around 690,000 clones; less than 95% appear just once. Less than 40% of the sample is in the top ten clones.

The material sequenced was memory CD8+ T cells from PBMCs. What this sample's cell subset or site label stands for: CD45RO+ cells pooled with CCR7-negative TemRA cells. This sequence was found in a man between 18 and 35 years old in good health. Some clones in this sample may be carry-over from other donors' samples. The chain is made from TRBV7-9 and TRBJ2-1; TRBD1 matches 7 bases in the middle. CDR3 region: CASSRDRVNEQFF. The DNA sequence is TGTGCCAGCAGCCGCGACAGGGTCAATGAGCAGTTCTTC. Full variable domain (CDR3 extended with the reference TRBV7-9 and TRBJ2-1 proteins): DTGVSQNPRHKITKRGQNVTFRCDPISEHNRLYWYRQTLGQGPEFLTYFQNEAQLEKSRLLSDRFSAERPKGSFSTLEIQRTEQGDSAMYLCASSRDRVNEQFFGPGTRLTVL.